This T cell receptor (beta chain) was sequenced during a study of blood T cell repertoires in COVID-19 (dated by TCRdb to between 2020 and 2021). With regard to the full study: Collaborator samples came from the United States, Italy and Spain and covered acute and convalescent phases of COVID-19. Subjects who had been exposed to COVID-19, were actively infected with it, or had recovered from it provided the deeply sampled blood TCRbeta repertoires that made up the dataset. Where available, HLA class I and class II types were taken from metadata supplied by the sample provider and were not determined by assay-based typing. A freely available public database, intended as a resource for researchers studying the immune response to SARS-CoV-2, is where the repertoires were released. A de-identified subject ID, COVID-19 status, age in years and sex were almost always included in the sample metadata. The samples were drawn from the first 160 participants of the ongoing ImmuneRACE study and from 1,254 subjects provided by 6 global collaborators. The material from the prospective study consisted of cDNA or gDNA derived from T cells, B-cell-depleted T cells, or PBMCs. Overall results and qualifications from the work: The quantity of clinical and demographic metadata differed by source and by participant and was supplied without curation.

Enrolling through a virtual design, the prospective study's participants ranged in age from roughly 18 to 95 years and lived across some 22 United States geographic areas. In the prospective study, cohorts were assigned on the basis of participant-reported clinical history obtained from a screening survey and a study questionnaire. Mobile phlebotomists in the prospective study collected whole blood, serum and a nasopharyngeal or oropharyngeal swab from every participant. Over a roughly 2-month period, participants in the prospective study had the option of providing additional blood draws and questionnaires. Before DNA extraction, prospective study blood samples were shipped either frozen or at room temperature. The immunoSEQ Assay, a bias-controlled multiplex PCR, was used to amplify TCRbeta CDR3 regions from genomic DNA. In the original analysis: The number of nucleated cells in each sample was estimated by amplification of reference gene primers within the assay. Sequence reads were collapsed and filtered to measure the absolute abundance of every unique TCRbeta CDR3 rearrangement. For each sample, productive Simpson clonality was calculated as the square root of Simpson's diversity index over productive rearrangements. TCRdb provides this immuneACCESS table in a form limited to in-frame rearrangements. Some clones are lacking; in checked studies, under half of them reflect an unresolved V gene, and why the rest are absent is not known. V and J calls and clone size are copied from that table; D and trimming were computed from the DNA. The sample data list 200,000 to 300,000 clones, and around 85% of these were observed just once. Of the sample, about 9.1% is held by the ten largest clones.

With regard to this clone: Its antigen is unknown. No clone much larger than this one lies a single base away; base qualities are absent.

Sequences were obtained from PBMCs or T cells enriched from blood (not recorded which). This clonotype was sampled from a woman aged 50 to 65 with acute COVID-19.

The nucleotide sequence reads TGTGCCAGCAGCTTAGTTGGAGAGCCGTTCACCCTCCACTTT. This is translated as CASSLVGEPFTLHF. The chain was built from TRBV7-2 and TRBJ1-6; too little of a D gene remains to name it. CDR1 and CDR2 are drawn from the germline V gene: SGHTA, FQGNSA. V gives up 1 base and J gives up 14 bases, and the segment between their germline ends measures 15 bases. Measured from the cysteine to the phenylalanine, the CDR3 is 14 residues long. The sequence is cut down to CDR3 DNA, 42 bases in frame from base 1.